The sequence of this TCR beta chain was determined in a study of blood T cell repertoires in COVID-19. Looking at the study overall: Collection of acute and convalescent COVID-19 samples took place in the United States, Italy and Spain. Nucleic acid was either cDNA or gDNA, and it came from T cells, B-cell-depleted T cells, or PBMCs.

Per the authors' pipeline: Scientists estimated how many nucleated cells there were by amplifying reference gene primers. The table came from immunoSEQ multiplex PCR; TCRdb's copy has only in-frame clones and leaves some out. V, J and clone size were drawn from that table, and D and trimming were deduced from the DNA. Among just under 85,000 clones, approximately 86% were seen once, and the ten largest hold around 7.3%. With 6 bases clipped from V and 6 bases from J, the junction kept 16 bases outside the gene matches. The CDR3 runs 16 residues. CDR1 SGHAT and CDR2 FQNNGV come from the germline V gene.

V gene TRBV11-2 combines with J gene TRBJ1-1; 7 nucleotides match TRBD1. The source is a man older than 75 with active or convalescent COVID-19. Specimen: peripheral blood. CDR3 nucleotide sequence: TGTGCCAGCAGATTAACGCTGACAGGGAATGCGGCTGAAGCTTTCTTT. Translated: CASRLTLTGNAAEAFF.